The TCR beta chain under discussion was sequenced for a study of Ad26.COV2.S vaccination and SARS-CoV-2 variants. Study-level background: The donor was enrolled in the Ad26.COV2.S arm of the COV1001 trial. Intramuscular Ad26.COV2.S at 5x10^10 or 1x10^11 viral particles.

Germline V lookup: CDR1 MNHEY, CDR2 SVGAGI. This CDR3 is built from 14 residues. The J segment lost 8 bases and the V segment lost 8 bases, leaving 11 bases of the junction unmatched. Findings of the study overall: Substantial response breadth was reportedly seen for spike-specific CD8+ and CD4+ T cells after vaccination.

The treatment is: 15 to 20 received Ad26.COV2.S at low or high dose, single or two shots; roughly five received placebo; per-sample allocation not given. The study sampled participants on day 63 after the first vaccine or placebo injection. Within Boston, the person who donated was an adult of 18-55 years. This table comes from immunoSEQ multiplex PCR, and its TCRdb copy is limited to in-frame clones, with some not included. Here the sample spans a few hundred thousand clones, 88% being singletons. On this clone itself: No antigen is known for it.

Sequencing was performed on peripheral blood, taken in a trial of Ad26.COV2.S vaccine versus placebo. The receptor was derived from a person aged 18 to 65 who received the Ad26.COV2.S COVID-19 vaccine or a placebo. The V call is TRBV6-5, the J call TRBJ1-4; 7 bases fit TRBD1. In DNA form, the CDR3 reads TGTGCCAGCCTCTATAGACAGGGTTGGGAAAAACTGTTTTTT. Encoded protein: CASLYRQGWEKLFF.